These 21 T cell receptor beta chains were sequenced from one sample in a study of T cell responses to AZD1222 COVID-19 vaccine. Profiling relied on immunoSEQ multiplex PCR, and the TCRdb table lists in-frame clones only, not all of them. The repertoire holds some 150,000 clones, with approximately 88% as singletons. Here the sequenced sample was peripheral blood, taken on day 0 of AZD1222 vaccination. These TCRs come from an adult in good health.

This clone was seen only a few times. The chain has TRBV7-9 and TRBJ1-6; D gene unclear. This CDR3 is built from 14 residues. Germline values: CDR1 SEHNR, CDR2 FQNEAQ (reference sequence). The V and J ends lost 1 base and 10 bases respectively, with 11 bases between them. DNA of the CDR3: TGTGCCAGCAGCTTAGAAACAGTGCGCTCACCCCTCCACTTT. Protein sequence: CASSLETVRSPLHF.

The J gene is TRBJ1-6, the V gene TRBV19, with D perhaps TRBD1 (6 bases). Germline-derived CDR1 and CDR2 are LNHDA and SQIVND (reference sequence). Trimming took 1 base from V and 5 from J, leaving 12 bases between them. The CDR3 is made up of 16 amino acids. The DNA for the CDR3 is TGTGCCAGTAGTATAGTGGGGACATCGAATAATTCACCCCTCCACTTT. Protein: CASSIVGTSNNSPLHF.

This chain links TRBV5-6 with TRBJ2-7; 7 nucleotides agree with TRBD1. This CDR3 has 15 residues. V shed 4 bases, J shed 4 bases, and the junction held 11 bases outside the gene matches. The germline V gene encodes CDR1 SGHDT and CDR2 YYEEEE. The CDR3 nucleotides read TGTGCCAGCAGCAACACACCGGACAGGTGGTACGAGCAGTACTTC. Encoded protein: CASSNTPDRWYEQYF.

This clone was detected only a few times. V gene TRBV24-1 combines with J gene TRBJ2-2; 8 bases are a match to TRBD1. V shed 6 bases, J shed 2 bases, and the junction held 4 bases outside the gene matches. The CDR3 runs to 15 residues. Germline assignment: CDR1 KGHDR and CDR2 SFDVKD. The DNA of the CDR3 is TGTGCCACCAGTCGGGGACAGGTCAACACCGGGGAGCTGTTTTTT. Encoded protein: CATSRGQVNTGELFF.

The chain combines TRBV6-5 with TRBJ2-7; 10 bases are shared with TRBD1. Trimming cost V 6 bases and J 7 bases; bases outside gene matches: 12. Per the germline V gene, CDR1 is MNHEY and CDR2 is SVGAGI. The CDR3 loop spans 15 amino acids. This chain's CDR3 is CASSVFGQGGDEQYF. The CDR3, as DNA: TGTGCCAGCAGCGTTTTCGGACAGGGGGGGGATGAGCAGTACTTC.

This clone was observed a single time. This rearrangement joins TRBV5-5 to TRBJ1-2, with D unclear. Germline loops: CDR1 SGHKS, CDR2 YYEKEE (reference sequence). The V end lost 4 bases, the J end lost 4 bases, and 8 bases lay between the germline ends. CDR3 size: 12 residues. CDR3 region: CASSPGTYGYTF. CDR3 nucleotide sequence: TGTGCCAGCAGCCCAGGAACCTATGGCTACACCTTC.

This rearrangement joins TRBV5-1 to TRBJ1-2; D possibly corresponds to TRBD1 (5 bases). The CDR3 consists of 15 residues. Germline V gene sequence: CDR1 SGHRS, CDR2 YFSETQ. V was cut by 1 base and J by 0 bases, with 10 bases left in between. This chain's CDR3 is CASSLSPGPNYGYTF. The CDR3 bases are TGCGCCAGCAGCTTGTCGCCAGGGCCTAACTATGGCTACACCTTC.

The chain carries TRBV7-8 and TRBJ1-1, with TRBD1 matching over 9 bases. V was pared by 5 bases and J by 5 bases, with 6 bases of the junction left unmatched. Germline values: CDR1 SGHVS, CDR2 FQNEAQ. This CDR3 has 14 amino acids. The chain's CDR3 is CASSTDRGRTEAFF. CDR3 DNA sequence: TGTGCCAGCAGCACCGACAGGGGGAGAACTGAAGCTTTCTTT.

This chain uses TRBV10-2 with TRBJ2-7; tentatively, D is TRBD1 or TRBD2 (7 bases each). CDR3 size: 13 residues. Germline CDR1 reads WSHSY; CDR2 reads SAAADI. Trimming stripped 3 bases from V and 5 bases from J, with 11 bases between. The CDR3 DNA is TGCGCCAGCAGTGACAGGGGGGGAGACGAGCAGTACTTC. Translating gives CASSDRGGDEQYF.

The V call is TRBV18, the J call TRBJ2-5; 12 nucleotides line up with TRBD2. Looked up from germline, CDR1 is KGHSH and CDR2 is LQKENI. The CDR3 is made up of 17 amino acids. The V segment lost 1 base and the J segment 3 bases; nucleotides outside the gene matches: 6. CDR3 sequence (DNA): TGTGCCAGCTCACCACTTTCCCGACTAGCGGGGGAAGAGACCCAGTACTTC. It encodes CASSPLSRLAGEETQYF.

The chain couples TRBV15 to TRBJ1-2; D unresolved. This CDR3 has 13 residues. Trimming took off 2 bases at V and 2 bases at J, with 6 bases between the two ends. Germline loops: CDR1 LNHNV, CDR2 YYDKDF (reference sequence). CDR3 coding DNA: TGTGCCACCAGCAGACAGGCCAACTATGGCTACACCTTC. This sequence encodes CATSRQANYGYTF.

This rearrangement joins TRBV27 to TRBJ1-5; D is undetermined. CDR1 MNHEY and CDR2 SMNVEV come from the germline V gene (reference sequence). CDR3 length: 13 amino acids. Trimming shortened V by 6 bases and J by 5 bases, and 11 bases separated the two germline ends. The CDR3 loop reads CASSPGSHQPQHF. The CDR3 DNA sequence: TGTGCCAGCAGCCCCGGGTCTCATCAGCCCCAGCATTTT.

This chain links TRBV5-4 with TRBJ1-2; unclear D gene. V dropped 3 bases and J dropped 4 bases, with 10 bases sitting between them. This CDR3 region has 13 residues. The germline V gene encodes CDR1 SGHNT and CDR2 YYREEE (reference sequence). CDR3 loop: CASSSVGIYGYTF. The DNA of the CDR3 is TGTGCCAGCAGCTCCGTAGGAATCTATGGCTACACCTTC.

The CDR3 loop is CASSPSVGGYTF. The CDR3 DNA reads as TGTGCCAGCAGCCCCTCGGTGGGGGGCTACACCTTC. The chain has TRBV6-2 or TRBV6-3 and TRBJ1-2; the D is unclear. The V gene lost 6 bases and the J gene lost 8 bases, with 13 bases spanning the gap. This CDR3 contains 12 residues. CDR1 and CDR2 (germline): MNHEY, SVGEGT.

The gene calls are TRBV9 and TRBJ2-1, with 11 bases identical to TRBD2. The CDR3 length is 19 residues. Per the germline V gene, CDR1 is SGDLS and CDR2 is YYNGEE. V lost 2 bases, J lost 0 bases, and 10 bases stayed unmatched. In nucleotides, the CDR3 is TGTGCCAGCAGCGTCCGACTAGCGGGAACGCCCGGCTCCTACAATGAGCAGTTCTTC. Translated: CASSVRLAGTPGSYNEQFF. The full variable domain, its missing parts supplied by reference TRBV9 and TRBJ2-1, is DSGVTQTPKHLITATGQRVTLRCSPRSGDLSVYWYQQSLDQGLQFLIQYYNGEERAKGNILERFSAQQFPDLHSELNLSSLELGDSALYFCASSVRLAGTPGSYNEQFFGPGTRLTVL.

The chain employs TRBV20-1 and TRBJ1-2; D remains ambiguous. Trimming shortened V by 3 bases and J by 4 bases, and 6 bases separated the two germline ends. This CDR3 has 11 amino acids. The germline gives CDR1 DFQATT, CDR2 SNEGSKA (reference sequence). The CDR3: CSASSSYGYTF. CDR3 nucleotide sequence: TGCAGTGCTAGCAGTAGCTATGGCTACACCTTC.

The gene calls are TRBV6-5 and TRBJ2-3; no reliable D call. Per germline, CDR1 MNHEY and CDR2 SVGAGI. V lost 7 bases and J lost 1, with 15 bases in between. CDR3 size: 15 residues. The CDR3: CASIQEVRRTDTQYF. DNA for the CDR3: TGTGCCAGCATCCAGGAAGTGAGGCGCACAGATACGCAGTATTTT.

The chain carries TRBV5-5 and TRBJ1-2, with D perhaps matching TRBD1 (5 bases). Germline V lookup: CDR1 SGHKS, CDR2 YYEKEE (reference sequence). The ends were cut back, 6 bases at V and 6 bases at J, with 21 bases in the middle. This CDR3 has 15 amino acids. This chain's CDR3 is CASNRAWGSKDGYTF. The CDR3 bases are TGTGCCAGCAACCGGGCATGGGGGTCCAAGGATGGCTACACCTTC. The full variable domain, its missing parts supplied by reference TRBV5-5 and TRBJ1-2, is DAGVTQSPTHLIKTRGQQVTLRCSPISGHKSVSWYQQVLGQGPQFIFQYYEKEERGRGNFPDRFSARQFPNYSSELNVNALLLGDSALYLCASNRAWGSKDGYTFGSGTRLTVV.

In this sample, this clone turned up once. The CDR3 is CASSEAWGIGEAFF. In DNA form, the CDR3 reads TGTGCCAGCAGTGAAGCGTGGGGGATCGGGGAAGCTTTCTTT. The V and J genes are TRBV2 and TRBJ1-1; perhaps TRBD1 as D (5 bases). Trimming took off 0 bases at V and 8 bases at J, with 13 bases between the two ends. CDR3 length: 14 amino acids. The germline CDR1 and CDR2 sequences are SNHLY and FYNNEI.

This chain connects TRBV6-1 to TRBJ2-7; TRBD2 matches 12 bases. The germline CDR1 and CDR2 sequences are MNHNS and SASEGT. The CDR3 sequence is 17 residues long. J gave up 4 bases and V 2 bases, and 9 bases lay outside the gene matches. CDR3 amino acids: CASSELFGLAGTYEQYF. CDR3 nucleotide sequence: TGTGCCAGCAGTGAACTATTCGGACTAGCGGGGACGTACGAGCAGTACTTC.

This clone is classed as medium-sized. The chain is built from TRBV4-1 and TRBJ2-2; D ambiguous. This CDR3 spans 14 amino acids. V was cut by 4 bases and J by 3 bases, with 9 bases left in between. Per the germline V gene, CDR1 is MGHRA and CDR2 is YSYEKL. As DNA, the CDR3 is TGCGCCAGCAGCCTTGGACCGGACACCGGGGAGCTGTTTTTT. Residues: CASSLGPDTGELFF.